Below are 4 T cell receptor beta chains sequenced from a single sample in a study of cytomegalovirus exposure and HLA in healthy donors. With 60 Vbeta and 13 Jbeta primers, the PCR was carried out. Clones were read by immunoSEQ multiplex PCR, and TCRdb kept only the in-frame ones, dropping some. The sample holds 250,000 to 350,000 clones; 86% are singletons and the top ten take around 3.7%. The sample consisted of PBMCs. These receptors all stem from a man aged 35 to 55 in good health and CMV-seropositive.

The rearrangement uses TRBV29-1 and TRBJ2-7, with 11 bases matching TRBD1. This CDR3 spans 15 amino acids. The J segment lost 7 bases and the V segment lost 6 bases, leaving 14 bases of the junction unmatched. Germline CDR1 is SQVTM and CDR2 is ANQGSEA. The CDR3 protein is CSVFLGQGATGEQYF. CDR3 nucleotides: TGCAGCGTATTCTTAGGACAGGGGGCAACGGGGGAGCAGTACTTC.

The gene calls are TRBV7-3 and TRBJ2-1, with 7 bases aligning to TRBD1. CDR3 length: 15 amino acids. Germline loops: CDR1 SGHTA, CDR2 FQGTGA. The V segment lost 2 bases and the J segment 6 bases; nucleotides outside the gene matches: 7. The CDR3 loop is CASSLDRAFINEQFF. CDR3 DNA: TGTGCCAGCAGCTTAGACAGGGCCTTCATCAATGAGCAGTTCTTC.

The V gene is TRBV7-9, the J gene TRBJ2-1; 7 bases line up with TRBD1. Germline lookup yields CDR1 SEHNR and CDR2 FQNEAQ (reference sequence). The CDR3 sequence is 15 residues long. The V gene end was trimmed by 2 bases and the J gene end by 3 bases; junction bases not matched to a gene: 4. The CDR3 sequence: CASSLPGQNYNEQFF. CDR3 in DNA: TGTGCCAGCAGCTTACCGGGACAGAACTACAATGAGCAGTTCTTC.

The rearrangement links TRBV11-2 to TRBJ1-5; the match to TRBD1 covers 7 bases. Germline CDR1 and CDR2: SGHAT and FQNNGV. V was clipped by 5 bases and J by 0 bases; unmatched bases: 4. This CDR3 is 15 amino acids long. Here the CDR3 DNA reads TGTGCCAGCAGCCCAGGGGGACTTAGCAATCAGCCCCAGCATTTT. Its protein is CASSPGGLSNQPQHF.